What follows are 30 T cell receptor beta chains derived from one specimen sequenced in a study of T cells expressing NK-cell markers. TCRdb re-called the 5' RACE reads, yielding one record per CDR3 amino acid sequence without DNA. The listing contains 350,000 to 400,000 distinct CDR3 sequences. Sequenced input: blood T cells: a sorted CD56 or NKG2C T cell subset, CD4+ or CD8+ T cells, or bulk PBMC T cells (not recorded which). The receptors originated from a woman between 45 and 60 years old in good health.

V and J are TRBV20-1 and TRBJ2-1; with no DNA, the TCRdb D assignment of TRBD2 cannot be verified. The V gene's germline CDR1 is DFQATT and CDR2 SNEGSKA (reference sequence). The CDR3 has 16 amino acids. The CDR3: CSARDPSGLVINEQFF.

J is TRBJ2-3 and V is TRBV7-8; the D call of TRBD1 rests on TCRdb alone, since no DNA is present to check it. There are 16 residues in the CDR3. In germline, CDR1 is SGHVS, CDR2 FQNEAQ. The CDR3 here is CASSLAQGFWPDTQYF.

The chain links TRBV6-4 to TRBJ2-1; TCRdb lists TRBD2, though no DNA is available to test this call. Germline V gene lookup returns CDR1 MRHNA and CDR2 SNTAGT. The CDR3 covers 16 residues. The CDR3 sequence: CASSDSTSGQVDEQFF.

V and J are TRBV6-5 and TRBJ1-1; TCRdb selects TRBD1, and the lack of DNA leaves this call unchecked. This CDR3 contains 19 residues. Germline V gives CDR1 MNHEY, CDR2 SVGAGI. CDR3 region: CASSYGTWRPVGANTEAFF.

This chain connects TRBV3-1 to TRBJ1-4; TCRdb selects TRBD1, and the lack of DNA leaves this call unchecked. CDR3 length: 15 residues. CDR1 and CDR2 (germline): LGHDT, YNNKEL (reference sequence). The CDR3 reads CASSQDPGQREKLFF.

The V call is TRBV7-2, the J call TRBJ1-1. The CDR3 has 12 residues. The V gene's germline CDR1 is SGHTA and CDR2 FQGNSA. CDR3 residues: CASSLEAGEAFF.

This chain joins TRBV29-1 and TRBJ2-1. CDR3 size: 13 residues. Germline-derived CDR1 and CDR2 are SQVTM and ANQGSEA. The CDR3: CSAFGVTYNEQFF.

The chain has TRBV18 and TRBJ2-3. The CDR3 contains 13 residues. CDR1 and CDR2 (germline): KGHSH, LQKENI. The chain's CDR3 is CASSPAGPDTQYF.

The V gene is TRBV25-1, the J gene TRBJ2-5; TCRdb reports TRBD1, a call that lacks DNA to check it against. Germline V gives CDR1 MGHDK, CDR2 SYGVNS. The CDR3 spans 13 residues. This CDR3 is CASSDGGTETQYF.

V is TRBV19 and J is TRBJ2-7; TCRdb selects TRBD1, and the lack of DNA leaves this call unchecked. This CDR3 has 13 amino acids. Germline V gives CDR1 LNHDA, CDR2 SQIVND (reference sequence). CDR3 sequence: CASSLDTPYEQYF. Filled out from reference TRBV19 and TRBJ2-7, the complete variable domain reads DGGITQSPKYLFRKEGQNVTLSCEQNLNHDAMYWYRQDPGQGLRLIYYSQIVNDFQKGDIAEGYSVSREKKESFPLTVTSAQKNPTAFYLCASSLDTPYEQYFGPGTRLTVT.

This chain connects TRBV12-3 or TRBV12-4 to TRBJ2-1; as DNA is missing, the TRBD1 call by TCRdb cannot be tested. The CDR3 extends over 15 amino acids. The CDR3 reads CASSLYGAAGDEQFF.

The genes are TRBV11-3 and TRBJ2-3; TCRdb's assignment of TRBD1 cannot be checked, as there is no DNA. The germline CDR1 and CDR2 sequences are SGHNT and YENEEA. This CDR3 contains 13 residues. The chain's CDR3 is CASSRGPTDTQYF.

The chain carries TRBV12-3 or TRBV12-4 and TRBJ1-4; without DNA, the TCRdb call of TRBD1 cannot be checked. The length of the CDR3 is 15 residues. The CDR3 loop reads CASSDDRVRDEKLFF.

The CDR3 loop reads CASSRGTSYGQYF. The chain combines TRBV3-1 with TRBJ2-7; TCRdb's D call, TRBD2, is unchecked because there is no DNA. This CDR3 has 13 residues. Germline assignment: CDR1 LGHDT and CDR2 YNNKEL (reference sequence).

The chain uses TRBV4-1 and TRBJ2-2; with no DNA, the TCRdb D assignment of TRBD1 cannot be verified. The CDR3 is made up of 13 amino acids. The V gene's germline CDR1 is MGHRA and CDR2 YSYEKL. The CDR3 reads CASSPSRAGELFF.

The rearrangement joins TRBV6-5 to TRBJ2-6. The CDR3 loop spans 15 amino acids. Germline loops: CDR1 MNHEY, CDR2 SVGAGI. This chain's CDR3 is CASSQGRPGANVLTF.

The chain recombines TRBV20-1 with TRBJ2-1; with no DNA, the TCRdb D assignment of TRBD2 cannot be verified. This CDR3 spans 14 amino acids. In germline, CDR1 is DFQATT, CDR2 SNEGSKA (reference sequence). The chain's CDR3 is CSAREPAAHNEQFF.

V gene TRBV4-1 combines with J gene TRBJ2-1; there is no DNA to check the TCRdb D call of TRBD1. CDR1 is MGHRA, CDR2 YSYEKL, per germline. The length of the CDR3 is 14 residues. The CDR3 loop is CASSQLGGGEREFF.

V and J are TRBV6-6 and TRBJ1-1; TCRdb calls TRBD1, which cannot be checked without DNA. CDR1 and CDR2 (germline): MNHNY, SVGAGI (reference sequence). CDR3 length: 14 amino acids. The CDR3 loop reads CASSYSDYRVGAFF.

The rearrangement links TRBV24-1 to TRBJ2-1; with no DNA, the TCRdb D assignment of TRBD2 cannot be verified. The length of the CDR3 is 14 residues. The germline gives CDR1 KGHDR, CDR2 SFDVKD. CDR3 loop: CATSARTSFNEQFF.

The V call is TRBV4-1, the J call TRBJ1-5. In germline, CDR1 is MGHRA, CDR2 YSYEKL. The length of the CDR3 is 14 residues. The CDR3 spells CASSQERFLKPQHF.

The chain couples TRBV5-1 to TRBJ2-7; TCRdb names TRBD1, which stays unverified in the absence of DNA. The CDR3 consists of 13 residues. Germline assignment: CDR1 SGHRS and CDR2 YFSETQ. CDR3 amino acids: CASSTGLVYEQYF.

V gene TRBV7-9 combines with J gene TRBJ2-7. CDR3 length: 12 residues. Germline V lookup: CDR1 SEHNR, CDR2 FQNEAQ (reference sequence). CDR3 amino acids: CASGWTGYEQYF.

The chain combines TRBV12-3 or TRBV12-4 with TRBJ1-1. The CDR3 is made up of 13 amino acids. CDR3: CASRRDRNTEAFF.

This chain joins TRBV11-2 and TRBJ2-7; TCRdb picks TRBD2, but there is no DNA to check that call. This CDR3 is built from 15 residues. Germline V gene sequence: CDR1 SGHAT, CDR2 FQNNGV. The CDR3 sequence is CASSPRLAGVNEQYF.

This chain uses TRBV5-1 with TRBJ2-5; TCRdb gives TRBD2 as the D gene, but with no DNA this cannot be confirmed. This CDR3 is built from 14 residues. Germline-derived CDR1 and CDR2 are SGHRS and YFSETQ. This CDR3 is CASSLWAGKETQYF.

This chain uses TRBV4-2 with TRBJ2-3; the TCRdb D gene call, TRBD2, has no DNA to confirm it. Germline CDR1 reads LGHNA; CDR2 reads YNFKEQ. The CDR3 has 16 residues. The chain's CDR3 is CASSLTTSGNTDTQYF.

The rearrangement uses TRBV5-1 and TRBJ2-7; TCRdb's assignment of TRBD1 cannot be checked, as there is no DNA. CDR1 SGHRS and CDR2 YFSETQ come from the germline V gene. The CDR3 length is 16 residues. This CDR3 is CASSPLGTGVIHEQYF.

This chain joins TRBV5-1 and TRBJ2-1; the D call of TRBD2 rests on TCRdb alone, since no DNA is present to check it. CDR3 length: 13 amino acids. CDR1 and CDR2 (germline): SGHRS, YFSETQ. The CDR3: CASSLSSGYEQFF. The variable domain in full, with the rest retrieved from reference TRBV5-1 and TRBJ2-1, is KAGVTQTPRYLIKTRGQQVTLSCSPISGHRSVSWYQQTPGQGLQFLFEYFSETQRNKGNFPGRFSGRQFSNSRSEMNVSTLELGDSALYLCASSLSSGYEQFFGPGTRLTVL.

The genes are TRBV12-3 or TRBV12-4 and TRBJ2-2; TCRdb picks TRBD1, but there is no DNA to check that call. The CDR3 totals 18 residues. CDR3 sequence reads: CASSFRVGREGIDGELFF.